The source of this TCR beta chain is a study of shared clonotypes between healthy human individuals. Between the trimmed V and J ends, which lost 8 bases and 5 bases, there was a span of 19 bases. CDR3 length: 15 amino acids. From germline, CDR1 is MGHRA and CDR2 YSYEKL. Sequencing was performed with immunoSEQ multiplex PCR; in TCRdb, only in-frame clones are kept and a portion is missing. The data hold over 2 million clones, with around 93% observed a single time. The sequence came from a man aged 18 to 29 in good health. Some clones in this sample may be carry-over from other donors' samples. Sequenced sample: naive CD4+ T cells from PBMCs. Indicated subset: CD45RA+ positively selected. The V gene is TRBV4-1, the J gene TRBJ2-1; D might be TRBD1 (5 bases). DNA for the CDR3: TGCGCCAGCTCAGAGACCCCGACAGCCAACAATGAGCAGTTCTTC. It specifies CASSETPTANNEQFF.